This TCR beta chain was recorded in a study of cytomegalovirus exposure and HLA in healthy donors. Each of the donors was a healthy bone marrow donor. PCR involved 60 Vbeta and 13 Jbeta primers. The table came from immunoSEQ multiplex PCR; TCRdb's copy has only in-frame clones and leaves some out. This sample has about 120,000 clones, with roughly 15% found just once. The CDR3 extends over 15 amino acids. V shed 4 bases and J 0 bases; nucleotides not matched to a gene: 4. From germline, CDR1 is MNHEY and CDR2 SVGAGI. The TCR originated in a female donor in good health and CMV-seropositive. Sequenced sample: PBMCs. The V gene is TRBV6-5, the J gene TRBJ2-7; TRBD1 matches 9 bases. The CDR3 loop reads CASSSYRGPSYEQYF. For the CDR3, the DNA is TGTGCCAGCAGTTCGTACAGGGGGCCCTCCTACGAGCAGTACTTC.